This is a list of T cell receptor beta chains from one sample in a study of Ad26.COV2.S vaccination and SARS-CoV-2 variants. Repertoires were generated with immunoSEQ multiplex PCR, while TCRdb's copy carries only in-frame clones and drops some. The sample lists around 450,000 clones; 89% were seen once. This specimen was peripheral blood, taken in a trial of Ad26.COV2.S vaccine versus placebo. Source of these receptors: a person aged 18-60 years who received the Ad26.COV2.S COVID-19 vaccine or a placebo. The CDR3 runs from the conserved cysteine through the conserved F or W. The D gene is left open where the match is weak. Where a row states a size, it is once, few, many or the class of an expanded clone; other rows omit it.

NA,TRBV28,TRBJ1-2,NA,CASSSLGETGRNYGYTF,TGTGCCAGCAGTTCCCTTGGGGAAACGGGACGGAACTATGGCTACACCTTC
NA,TRBV6-1,TRBJ2-7,NA,CASRGDTYEQYF,TGTGCCAGCAGGGGGGACACCTACGAGCAGTACTTC
TRBD1,TRBV6-5,TRBJ2-7,NA,CASKTGGTGAREQYF,TGTGCCAGCAAAACTGGAGGGACAGGGGCTCGCGAGCAGTACTTC
NA,TRBV18,TRBJ2-7,NA,CASSNSPGVTGYEQYF,TGTGCCAGCTCAAACAGCCCAGGGGTTACAGGCTACGAGCAGTACTTC
TRBD2,TRBV9,TRBJ2-1,once,CASSVEGGGRVGEQFF,TGTGCCAGCAGCGTAGAGGGCGGCGGGAGAGTCGGTGAGCAGTTCTTC
TRBD2,TRBV7-3,TRBJ2-3,NA,CASSLGLAGDTQYF,TGTGCCAGCAGCTTAGGTCTAGCGGGAGATACGCAGTATTTT
NA,TRBV7-2,TRBJ2-5,NA,CASSTPGGVPQETQYF,TGTGCCAGCAGCACACCTGGAGGGGTCCCTCAAGAGACCCAGTACTTC
TRBD1,TRBV18,TRBJ2-7,NA,CASSRRDRGDEQYF,TGTGCCAGCTCTCGCCGGGACAGGGGTGACGAGCAGTACTTC
NA,TRBV6-4,TRBJ2-3,NA,CASSEVGGGTDTQYF,TGTGCCAGCAGTGAAGTCGGGGGCGGCACAGATACGCAGTATTTT
NA,TRBV15,TRBJ1-4,NA,CATSRGGWRTNEKLFF,TGTGCCACCAGCAGAGGCGGGTGGAGAACTAATGAAAAACTGTTTTTT
NA,TRBV2,TRBJ1-1,NA,CASSVEQTMNTEAFF,TGTGCCAGCAGTGTAGAACAGACCATGAACACTGAAGCTTTCTTT
TRBD2,TRBV19,TRBJ2-1,NA,CASTPGGRAYNEQFF,TGTGCCAGTACCCCGGGCGGGAGGGCCTACAATGAGCAGTTCTTC
NA,TRBV21-1,TRBJ2-1,NA,CASSKTGLAGGPWREQFF,TGTGCCAGCAGCAAAACGGGACTAGCGGGAGGGCCTTGGCGTGAGCAGTTCTTC
NA,TRBV20-1,TRBJ2-5,NA,CSAEGGNPQYF,TGCAGTGCAGAAGGAGGGAATCCCCAGTACTTC
NA,TRBV5-1,TRBJ2-7,NA,CASSASGNEQYF,TGCGCCAGCAGCGCAAGCGGTAACGAGCAGTACTTC
NA,TRBV2,TRBJ1-6,once,CASRWAGRSYNSPLHF,TGTGCCAGCAGATGGGCAGGGCGCTCCTATAATTCACCCCTCCACTTT
TRBD2,TRBV2,TRBJ2-7,NA,CASRRAGSSYEQYF,TGTGCCAGCAGGAGAGCGGGATCCTCATACGAGCAGTACTTC
TRBD1,TRBV6-2/TRBV6-3,TRBJ1-2,NA,CASSYLGQLRGYTF,TGTGCCAGCAGTTACTTGGGACAGCTACGTGGCTACACCTTC
NA,TRBV27,TRBJ1-1,once,CASSTGIVTEAFF,TGTGCCAGCAGCACAGGGATAGTCACTGAAGCTTTCTTT
NA,TRBV7-2,TRBJ2-3,NA,CASSSPGGTENTDTQYF,TGTGCCAGCAGCTCCCCCGGGGGGACAGAAAACACAGATACGCAGTATTTT
TRBD1,TRBV4-3,TRBJ1-1,NA,CASTRDREITEAFF,TGCGCCAGCACACGGGACAGGGAGATCACTGAAGCTTTCTTT
NA,TRBV28,TRBJ1-1,NA,CASSFQGRNTEAFF,TGTGCCAGCAGTTTTCAGGGGCGGAACACTGAAGCTTTCTTT
NA,TRBV27,TRBJ2-1,NA,CASSQPPGYEQFF,TGTGCCAGCAGTCAACCCCCCGGGTATGAGCAGTTCTTC
NA,TRBV28,TRBJ1-2,NA,CASSTHPGRTNYGYTF,TGTGCCAGCAGTACCCATCCGGGACGGACTAACTATGGCTACACCTTC
NA,TRBV6-5,TRBJ1-6,NA,CASTGVSYNSPLHF,TGTGCCAGCACAGGGGTCTCCTATAATTCACCCCTCCACTTT
NA,TRBV27,TRBJ2-2,NA,CGKLPPRWSGELFF,TGTGGGAAGTTGCCGCCCCGCTGGAGCGGGGAGCTGTTTTTT
NA,TRBV9,TRBJ1-6,NA,CASSLIPDNSPLHF,TGTGCCAGCAGTCTCATCCCGGATAATTCACCCCTCCACTTT
TRBD1,TRBV6-5,TRBJ2-7,NA,CASSSETGGYEQYF,TGTGCCAGCAGTTCCGAGACAGGGGGCTACGAGCAGTACTTC
NA,TRBV15,TRBJ2-1,NA,CATSRTAHRDEQFF,TGTGCCACCAGCCGGACTGCTCACCGGGATGAGCAGTTCTTC
NA,TRBV27,TRBJ2-2,NA,CASSFYSVGDRRELFF,TGTGCCAGCAGTTTCTACTCTGTGGGGGACCGCCGGGAGCTGTTTTTT
TRBD1,TRBV5-1,TRBJ2-5,NA,CASSPSRDRVQETQYF,TGCGCCAGCAGCCCGTCCCGGGACAGGGTTCAAGAGACCCAGTACTTC
NA,TRBV30,TRBJ1-1,NA,CACSVEPRAFF,TGTGCCTGCTCCGTAGAGCCTCGAGCTTTCTTT
NA,TRBV15,TRBJ2-1,NA,CATSRDRAYNEQFF,TGTGCCACCAGCAGAGATCGGGCGTACAATGAGCAGTTCTTC
NA,TRBV29-1,TRBJ1-1,NA,CSILGQLETEAFF,TGCAGCATCCTGGGACAACTCGAGACTGAAGCTTTCTTT
TRBD1,TRBV9,TRBJ1-4,NA,CASSRGYGEKLFF,TGTGCCAGCTCCAGGGGGTATGGAGAAAAACTGTTTTTT
TRBD1,TRBV6-5,TRBJ1-1,once,CATKRQGVTEAFF,TGTGCCACCAAGAGACAGGGAGTAACTGAAGCTTTCTTT
NA,TRBV19,TRBJ2-7,NA,CASRTSDSLYEQYF,TGTGCCAGTAGAACCTCGGACAGTCTCTACGAGCAGTACTTC
NA,TRBV15,TRBJ2-2,NA,CATSRDTGELFF,TGTGCCACCAGCAGAGACACCGGGGAGCTGTTTTTT
TRBD1,TRBV7-9,TRBJ2-7,NA,CASSRVTGGSYEQYF,TGTGCCAGCAGCCGTGTGACAGGGGGCTCGTACGAGCAGTACTTC
NA,TRBV18,TRBJ2-1,NA,CASSPMQGNEQFF,TGTGCCAGCTCACCAATGCAGGGCAATGAGCAGTTCTTC
NA,TRBV6-4,TRBJ1-2,once,CASSLTLSGDGYTF,TGTGCCAGCAGCCTGACGTTATCGGGGGATGGCTACACCTTC
NA,TRBV27,TRBJ2-5,NA,CASSFYPQETQYF,TGTGCCAGCAGTTTTTACCCCCAAGAGACCCAGTACTTC
NA,TRBV5-4,TRBJ1-2,NA,CASSLGREDYGYTF,TGTGCCAGCAGCTTGGGCAGGGAAGACTATGGCTACACCTTC
NA,TRBV20-1,TRBJ2-5,NA,CSASYETQYF,TGCAGTGCCTCATATGAGACCCAGTACTTC
TRBD1,TRBV14,TRBJ2-1,NA,CASSQDGTGKTYNEQFF,TGTGCCAGCAGCCAAGATGGGACAGGGAAAACCTACAATGAGCAGTTCTTC
TRBD1,TRBV20-1,TRBJ1-2,NA,CSASQRGPGQPNYGYTF,TGCAGTGCTAGTCAAAGGGGGCCAGGCCAACCGAACTATGGCTACACCTTC
NA,TRBV7-9,TRBJ2-3,NA,CASSFDRTPTDTQYF,TGTGCCAGCAGCTTCGACAGGACTCCCACAGATACGCAGTATTTT
NA,TRBV2,TRBJ2-5,NA,CASRPSLQETQYF,TGTGCCAGTAGGCCTAGCCTACAAGAGACCCAGTACTTC
NA,TRBV30,TRBJ1-2,NA,CAWSLGVGYTF,TGTGCCTGGAGTTTGGGGGTTGGTTACACCTTC
NA,TRBV5-1,TRBJ1-5,NA,CASSPGGGNQPQHF,TGCGCCAGCAGCCCTGGGGGTGGCAATCAGCCCCAGCATTTT
TRBD2,TRBV9,TRBJ2-7,once,CASSASSGGYEQYF,TGTGCCAGCAGCGCCTCTAGCGGCGGCTACGAGCAGTACTTC